This TCR beta chain emerged from a study of response to subunit inactivated influenza vaccine. TCRdb itself ran the RT-PCR reads through MiXCR, one entry per CDR3 protein. Found here are roughly 570,000 distinct CDR3 sequences, about 14% of them singletons; the top ten hold more than 9.5%. Study-level results: Each seasonal influenza vaccination, the authors suggested, recruits few new T cells.

CDR3 length equals 15 residues. Trimming cost V 6 bases and J 9 bases; bases outside gene matches: 12. Germline CDR1 reads WSHSY; CDR2 reads SAAADI. Concerning this clonotype itself: Its target is not known.

The chain couples TRBV10-2 to TRBJ2-5; 11 nucleotides line up with TRBD2. Sequenced here: PBMCs from blood, sampled roughly 12 days after vaccination. The clonotype originates from a man in his fifties or sixties who received an inactivated influenza vaccine. CDR3 sequence reads: CASRPGTSGGVAQYF. DNA of the CDR3: TGCGCCAGCAGACCCGGGACTAGCGGCGGGGTGGCCCAGTACTTC.